This TCR beta chain was recovered during a study of shared clonotypes between healthy human individuals. Study findings and constraints: Only blood underwent sampling, and tissue repertoires likely differ.

Concerning this clone itself: The antigen is undetermined.

CDR1 and CDR2 (germline): SGHDN, FVKESK. The CDR3 consists of 19 residues. V trimming: 0 bases; J trimming: 2 bases; junction bases outside the gene matches: 12. In the original processing: With immunoSEQ giving junction-only sequences and no quality scores, filtering differed. Profiled with immunoSEQ multiplex PCR; TCRdb holds only in-frame clones, not every one. D and trimming were read from the DNA, whereas the V and J calls and clone size are those reported in that table. The sample lists some 2.4 million clones, approximately 94% occurring once. The sequenced sample consisted of naive CD4+ T cells from PBMCs. Subset of the sample: CD45RA+ positively selected. V gene TRBV14 combines with J gene TRBJ1-5; 8 nucleotides agree with TRBD1. This receptor was taken from a man aged 18 to 30 in good health. Some clones in this sample may be carry-over from other donors' samples. The CDR3 DNA reads as TGTGCCAGCAGCCAAGAATGTGAGACAGGGGATGAAGGCAATCAGCCCCAGCATTTT. Translating gives CASSQECETGDEGNQPQHF. Full variable domain (rest looked up from reference TRBV14 and TRBJ1-5): EAGVTQFPSHSVIEKGQTVTLRCDPISGHDNLYWYRRVMGKEIKFLLHFVKESKQDESGMPNNRFLAERTGGTYSTLKVQPAELEDSGVYFCASSQECETGDEGNQPQHFGDGTRLSIL.